Shown below are 7 T cell receptor beta chains from a single sample sequenced in a study of shared clonotypes between healthy human individuals. Measured with immunoSEQ multiplex PCR; TCRdb has only the in-frame clones, and not every one. The table has some 1.5 million clones, roughly 98% seen once. Material: naive CD4+ T cells sorted from blood. Subset specified: CD45RA+ positively selected. The receptors come from a man aged 30 to 39 in good health.

The chain is built from TRBV7-6 and TRBJ2-1; D might be TRBD1 (7 bases). CDR3 size: 14 residues. With 5 bases removed from V and 6 bases from J, the gap between germline ends came to 14 bases. Germline CDR1 reads SGHVS; CDR2 reads FNYEAQ. The CDR3 bases are TGTGCCAGCAGCAGTAACAGGGGAGGCAATGAGCAGTTCTTC. This codes for CASSSNRGGNEQFF.

The gene calls are TRBV7-3 and TRBJ2-6; D is uncertain. With 3 bases removed from V and 4 bases from J, the gap between germline ends came to 1 base. From germline, CDR1 is SGHTA and CDR2 FQGTGA. The CDR3 is 12 amino acids. The CDR3 protein is CASSLGANVLTF. Here the CDR3 DNA reads TGTGCCAGCAGCTTGGGGGCCAACGTCCTGACTTTC.

J is TRBJ1-1 and V is TRBV9; the D is unclear. The CDR3 covers 14 residues. Trimming took off 4 bases at V and 6 bases at J, with 16 bases between the two ends. The germline V gene has CDR1 SGDLS and CDR2 YYNGEE. The CDR3 region is CASSPVRGRPEAFF. CDR3 coding DNA: TGTGCCAGCAGCCCCGTCCGGGGTAGGCCTGAAGCTTTCTTT.

This chain uses TRBV7-2 with TRBJ1-1; TRBD1 aligns across 7 bases. Trimming cost V 5 bases and J 0 bases; bases outside gene matches: 6. There are 15 residues in the CDR3. Germline CDR1 is SGHTA and CDR2 is FQGNSA. CDR3 residues: CASSRRGLMNTEAFF. The CDR3 DNA follows: TGTGCCAGCAGCAGAAGGGGGCTCATGAACACTGAAGCTTTCTTT.

J is TRBJ2-2 and V is TRBV4-3; 8 bases map to TRBD1. CDR1 and CDR2 (germline): LGHNA, YSLEER. The V segment lost 0 bases and the J segment 7 bases; nucleotides outside the gene matches: 10. This CDR3 comprises 17 residues. As DNA, the CDR3 is TGCGCCAGCAGCCAAGATCGAAGACAGGGGTCGATCGGGGAGCTGTTTTTT. It yields the protein CASSQDRRQGSIGELFF.

As regards this clone: An end of the junction does not agree with germline; a read error may underlie this. The chain employs TRBV5-6 and TRBJ2-3; 9 bases are shared with TRBD1. CDR1 is SGHDT and CDR2 is YYEEEE in the germline V gene. The CDR3 consists of 13 residues. In nucleotides, the CDR3 is TGTGCCAGCAGCTCGGCCGGGACAGGGAGGGAATTTTTT. It codes for CASSSAGTGREFF.

The rearrangement uses TRBV5-6 and TRBJ2-2; no reliable D call. With 4 bases removed from V and 5 bases from J, the gap between germline ends came to 6 bases. Per germline, CDR1 SGHDT and CDR2 YYEEEE. The CDR3 sequence is 12 residues long. In nucleotides, the CDR3 is TGTGCCAGCAGCCGCCGGACCGGGGAGCTGTTTTTT. It is translated as CASSRRTGELFF.